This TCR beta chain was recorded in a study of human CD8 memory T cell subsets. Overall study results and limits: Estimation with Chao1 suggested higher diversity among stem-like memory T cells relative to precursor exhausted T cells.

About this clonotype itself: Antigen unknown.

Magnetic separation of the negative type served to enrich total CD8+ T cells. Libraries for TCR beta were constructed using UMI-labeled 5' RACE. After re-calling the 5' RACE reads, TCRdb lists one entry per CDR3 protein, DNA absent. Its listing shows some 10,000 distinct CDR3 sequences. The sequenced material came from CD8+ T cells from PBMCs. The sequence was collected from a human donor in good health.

CDR3 region: CASSLPDRAAYEQYF. The chain carries TRBV27 and TRBJ2-7; without DNA, the TCRdb call of TRBD1 cannot be checked. The CDR3 is 15 residues long. Germline V lookup: CDR1 MNHEY, CDR2 SMNVEV (reference sequence).